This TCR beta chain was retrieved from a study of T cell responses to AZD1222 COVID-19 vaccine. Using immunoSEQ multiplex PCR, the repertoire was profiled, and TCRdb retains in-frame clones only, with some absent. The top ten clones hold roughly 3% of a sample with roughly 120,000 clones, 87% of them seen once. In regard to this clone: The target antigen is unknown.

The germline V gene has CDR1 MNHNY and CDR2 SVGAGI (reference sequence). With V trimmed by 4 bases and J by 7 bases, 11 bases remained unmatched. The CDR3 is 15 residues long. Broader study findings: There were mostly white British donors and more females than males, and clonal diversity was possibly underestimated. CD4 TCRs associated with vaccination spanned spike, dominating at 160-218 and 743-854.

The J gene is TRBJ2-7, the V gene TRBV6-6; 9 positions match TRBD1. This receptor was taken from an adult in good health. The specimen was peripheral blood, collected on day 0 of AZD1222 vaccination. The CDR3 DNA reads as TGTGCCAGCAGTTCATCCGGGACAGGGAGAGCTGAGCAGTACTTC. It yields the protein CASSSSGTGRAEQYF.